The 14 T cell receptor beta chains reported below all come from one sample, sequenced in a study of cytomegalovirus exposure and HLA in healthy donors. PCR used 60 Vbeta primers and 13 Jbeta primers. Assay: immunoSEQ multiplex PCR; the TCRdb copy retains only in-frame clones and omits some. The sample's table shows about 74,000 clones. Source material: PBMCs. The receptors were gathered from a female donor in good health and CMV-seropositive.

The chain carries TRBV30 and TRBJ2-5, with D perhaps matching TRBD2 (5 bases). With 2 bases removed from V and 11 bases from J, the gap between germline ends came to 15 bases. The CDR3 has 12 residues. Germline V gene lookup returns CDR1 GTSNPN and CDR2 SVGIG (reference sequence). In DNA, the CDR3 is TGTGCCTGGAGTCCTCTTTTGGGAGAGCAGTACTTC. Translated: CAWSPLLGEQYF. Based on the CDR3 plus reference TRBV30 and TRBJ2-5, the full variable domain is SQTIHQWPATLVQPVGSPLSLECTVEGTSNPNLYWYRQAAGRGLQLLFYSVGIGQISSEVPQNLSASRPQDRQFILSSKKLLLSDSGFYLCAWSPLLGEQYFGPGTRLLVL.

The chain couples TRBV11-2 to TRBJ1-2; TRBD1 is a possible D gene (5 bases). Germline lookup yields CDR1 SGHAT and CDR2 FQNNGV. The CDR3 extends over 13 amino acids. V was pared by 1 base and J by 8 bases, with 11 bases between. The CDR3 here is CASSLGGGNGYTF. CDR3 nucleotide sequence: TGTGCCAGCAGCTTAGGGGGGGGAAACGGCTACACCTTC.

The CDR3 sequence: CASSWWSSYNEQFF. CDR3 in DNA: TGTGCCAGCTCCTGGTGGAGCTCCTACAATGAGCAGTTCTTC. The rearrangement links TRBV18 to TRBJ2-1, with D uncertain. The CDR3 totals 14 residues. The V end lost 6 bases, the J end lost 0 bases, and 9 bases lay between the germline ends. Per the germline V gene, CDR1 is KGHSH and CDR2 is LQKENI.

This chain connects TRBV5-1 to TRBJ2-1, with 13 bases identical to TRBD2. The germline CDR1 and CDR2 sequences are SGHRS and YFSETQ. This CDR3 contains 16 residues. Germline trimming cut 5 bases from V and 5 bases from J; bases unmatched to any gene: 7. The CDR3 region is CASSSGGLAGNNEQFF. Written as DNA, the CDR3 is TGCGCCAGCAGTTCAGGGGGACTAGCGGGAAACAATGAGCAGTTCTTC. The full variable domain, completed using reference TRBV5-1 and TRBJ2-1, is KAGVTQTPRYLIKTRGQQVTLSCSPISGHRSVSWYQQTPGQGLQFLFEYFSETQRNKGNFPGRFSGRQFSNSRSEMNVSTLELGDSALYLCASSSGGLAGNNEQFFGPGTRLTVL.

This chain joins TRBV11-2 and TRBJ2-7; 13 nucleotides line up with TRBD2. After removal of 4 bases from V and 4 bases from J, the junction contained 4 bases not matched to a gene. The CDR3 runs to 15 residues. In germline, CDR1 is SGHAT, CDR2 FQNNGV. This chain's CDR3 is CASSWTSGGGYEQYF. CDR3 DNA sequence: TGTGCCAGCAGCTGGACTAGCGGGGGCGGGTACGAGCAGTACTTC. Using reference TRBV11-2 and TRBJ2-7 for the parts outside the CDR3, the full variable domain is EAGVAQSPRYKIIEKRQSVAFWCNPISGHATLYWYQQILGQGPKLLIQFQNNGVVDDSQLPKDRFSAERLKGVDSTLKIQPAKLEDSAVYLCASSWTSGGGYEQYFGPGTRLTVT.

The rearrangement links TRBV10-3 to TRBJ1-2; no definite D call. The ends were cut back, 6 bases at V and 2 bases at J, with 13 bases in the middle. Germline V lookup: CDR1 ENHRY, CDR2 SYGVKD. This CDR3 spans 14 amino acids. This CDR3 reads CAIRTPTPNYGYTF. CDR3 DNA: TGTGCCATCAGGACCCCGACTCCCAACTATGGCTACACCTTC.

The chain couples TRBV7-9 to TRBJ2-3; D possibly corresponds to TRBD2 (6 bases). The CDR3 is 15 amino acids. The V end was cut by 6 bases, the J end by 6 bases, with 19 bases between. Germline assignment: CDR1 SEHNR and CDR2 FQNEAQ (reference sequence). The chain's CDR3 is CASREGLSSRDTQYF. The CDR3 DNA reads TGTGCCAGCAGGGAGGGACTTTCCTCAAGGGATACGCAGTATTTT.

The rearrangement joins TRBV9 to TRBJ2-5; weak D call: TRBD2 (6 bases). The germline V and J ends were trimmed by 0 bases and 5 bases, with 17 bases remaining between them. Germline V CDR1 and CDR2: SGDLS, YYNGEE. The CDR3 length is 16 residues. Written as DNA, the CDR3 is TGTGCCAGCAGCGTAGGAGGAGGGCCGGGGAGCGAGACCCAGTACTTC. Protein sequence: CASSVGGGPGSETQYF.

The chain links TRBV7-2 to TRBJ2-1; 8 nucleotides match TRBD2. The CDR3 sequence is 17 residues long. Trimming removed 0 bases from V and 5 bases from J; junction bases left unmatched: 9. Germline V gene lookup returns CDR1 SGHTA and CDR2 FQGNSA. As DNA, the CDR3 is TGTGCCAGCAGCTTAGCGTTTCAGCGGGAGCTCGACAATGAGCAGTTCTTC. Amino acids: CASSLAFQRELDNEQFF.

This chain links TRBV27 with TRBJ2-5, with 8 bases matching TRBD2. Germline CDR1 MNHEY, CDR2 SMNVEV (reference sequence). The CDR3 loop spans 13 amino acids. The V segment lost 3 bases and the J segment 7 bases; nucleotides outside the gene matches: 4. The CDR3 is CASSFPGGRTQYF. The CDR3 DNA sequence: TGTGCCAGCAGTTTCCCGGGAGGGCGGACCCAGTACTTC.

The V gene is TRBV30, the J gene TRBJ2-7, with 13 bases lining up with TRBD2. CDR3 size: 17 residues. Germline V gene data show CDR1 as GTSNPN and CDR2 as SVGIG (reference sequence). The V and J ends lost 0 bases and 3 bases, in that order; junction bases with no gene match: 8. CDR3 sequence reads: CAWSVTSGLAGVYEQYF. CDR3 nucleotides: TGTGCCTGGAGTGTAACATCCGGACTAGCGGGGGTCTACGAGCAGTACTTC.

The V and J genes are TRBV5-1 and TRBJ2-1; D is undetermined. V was clipped by 7 bases and J by 1 base, with 9 bases between them. The CDR3 covers 13 residues. Germline loops: CDR1 SGHRS, CDR2 YFSETQ. CDR3 protein: CASSVLSYNEQFF. The CDR3 nucleotides are TGCGCCAGCTCGGTACTTTCCTACAATGAGCAGTTCTTC.

V is TRBV5-8 and J is TRBJ2-3, with D possibly being TRBD2 (5 bases). The germline V gene has CDR1 SGHTS and CDR2 YDEGEE. Between the trimmed V and J ends, which lost 4 bases and 4 bases, there was a span of 13 bases. CDR3 length equals 14 residues. The CDR3 region is CASSRTFGADTQYF. The CDR3 nucleotides read TGTGCCAGCAGCCGTACCTTCGGGGCAGATACGCAGTATTTT. The full variable domain, rest sourced from reference TRBV5-8 and TRBJ2-3, is EAGVTQSPTHLIKTRGQQATLRCSPISGHTSVYWYQQALGLGLQFLLWYDEGEERNRGNFPPRFSGRQFPNYSSELNVNALELEDSALYLCASSRTFGADTQYFGPGTRLTVL.

The V and J genes are TRBV4-1 and TRBJ1-2; the D gene is possibly TRBD1 (6 bases). V lost 1 base and J lost 5, with 11 bases in between. The CDR3 has 14 residues. CDR1 and CDR2 (germline): MGHRA, YSYEKL. The CDR3 loop is CASSQVGTLYGYTF. The CDR3 bases are TGCGCCAGCAGCCAAGTTGGGACACTATATGGCTACACCTTC.